One and the same sample provided the 15 T cell receptor beta chains below, sequenced in a study of vaccination and CD4 T cells after COVID-19 (dated by TCRdb to between 2021 and 2024). These receptors' targets are unknown. What this sample's treatment or condition label stands for: roughly 10-day PBMC culture with coronavirus spike peptide pools or control peptides (ViraFEST assay). CD4+ T cells from unexposed donors were collected before the COVID-19 pandemic (2011-2018). Library generation was performed with PCR. For sequencing, an Illumina iSeq 100 was employed. DNA from cultured CD4+ T cells underwent TCR sequencing with the Oncomine TCR Beta short-read assay at the Johns Hopkins FTIC core. TCRdb applied fastp at Q25 and MiXCR to the public reads, then kept only in-frame beta chains. CDR3 protein sequences are deduplicated, and each keeps its most common genes and DNA. In all, the sample holds about 7,100 distinct CDR3 sequences, and around 42% of those were seen once. The ten largest clones take up about 30% of the sample.

The sequencing input was CD4+ T cells from blood, cultured in vitro. These receptors were collected from a human donor in good health.

This clonotype occurred a few times. The chain carries TRBV20-1 and TRBJ1-2, with D tentatively TRBD1 (5 bases). Trimming removed 3 bases at V and 6 bases at J, with 14 bases between. The CDR3 covers 13 residues. Germline-derived CDR1 and CDR2 are DFQATT and SNEGSKA (reference sequence). The CDR3 sequence: CSASFGGRDGYTF. DNA of the CDR3: TGCAGTGCTAGTTTTGGGGGACGGGATGGCTACACCTTC.

The rearrangement joins TRBV18 to TRBJ1-2; D gene uncertain. Trimming pared 2 bases from V and 8 bases from J, leaving 21 bases between. This CDR3 is 16 amino acids long. Germline V gives CDR1 KGHSH, CDR2 LQKENI. In DNA form, the CDR3 reads TGTGCCAGCTCACCAGGTTTCGAAGGAGGTGGGATGGGCTACACCTTC. Translating gives CASSPGFEGGGMGYTF.

CDR3 sequence (DNA): TGTGCCAGTAGTCTCCTACTAGCGGGGACAGATACGCAGTATTTT. This encodes CASSLLLAGTDTQYF. The chain is built from TRBV19 and TRBJ2-3; 10 bases align to TRBD2. The CDR3 has 15 residues. Unmatched junction bases numbered 5, after V lost 5 bases and J lost 3 bases. Germline V CDR1 and CDR2: LNHDA, SQIVND (reference sequence).

This chain links TRBV19 with TRBJ1-1; tentative D call: TRBD1 (6 bases). This CDR3 comprises 13 residues. V was trimmed by 7 bases and J by 2 bases, leaving 11 bases between them. Germline V gene data show CDR1 as LNHDA and CDR2 as SQIVND (reference sequence). CDR3 bases: TGTGCCAGTACGCGACAGGAAAACACTGAAGCTTTCTTT. Amino acid sequence: CASTRQENTEAFF.

The V and J genes are TRBV16 and TRBJ1-2, with D possibly TRBD1 on 5 matching bases. Germline CDR1 and CDR2: KGHSY and FQNENV. The CDR3 is made up of 15 amino acids. V was cut by 4 bases and J by 2 bases, with 14 bases left in between. CDR3: CASSPEAGRNYGYTF. The CDR3, as DNA: TGTGCCAGCAGCCCCGAAGCGGGACGAAACTATGGCTACACCTTC.

The CDR3 nucleotides are TGTGCCTGGAGTGTACAACAGGGTACGCAGTATTTT. This gives the protein CAWSVQQGTQYF. V and J are TRBV30 and TRBJ2-3; D might be TRBD1 (6 bases). The CDR3 is 12 residues long. V lost 0 bases and J lost 8, with 9 bases in between. The germline V gene has CDR1 GTSNPN and CDR2 SVGIG (reference sequence).

The chain has TRBV19 and TRBJ1-1; 10 bases line up with TRBD1. Unmatched junction bases numbered 7, after V lost 8 bases and J lost 1 base. The germline gives CDR1 LNHDA, CDR2 SQIVND (reference sequence). This CDR3 is built from 15 residues. The CDR3 DNA reads TGTGCCAGTGGACAGGGGGGGATATCGAACACTGAAGCTTTCTTT. Its protein product is CASGQGGISNTEAFF.

The chain couples TRBV7-6 to TRBJ2-1; D is undetermined. The V end lost 5 bases, the J end lost 7 bases, and 15 bases lay between the germline ends. The length of the CDR3 is 14 residues. Germline CDR1 SGHVS, CDR2 FNYEAQ. DNA for the CDR3: TGTGCCAGCAGCACTGGGGTGTGGGCGAATGAGCAGTTCTTC. As protein: CASSTGVWANEQFF.

This clonotype is deemed large. This chain uses TRBV7-2 with TRBJ1-2; D is unresolved. The CDR3 length is 14 residues. With 5 bases removed from V and 7 bases from J, the gap between germline ends came to 17 bases. Germline V gene data show CDR1 as SGHTA and CDR2 as FQGNSA. As DNA, the CDR3 is TGTGCCAGCAGCCATTACTTATACGAGGGTGGCTACACCTTC. This translates into CASSHYLYEGGYTF. The full variable domain, in which reference TRBV7-2 and TRBJ1-2 provide the parts outside the CDR3, is GAGVSQSPSNKVTEKGKDVELRCDPISGHTALYWYRQSLGQGLEFLIYFQGNSAPDKSGLPSDRFSAERTGGSVSTLTIQRTQQEDSAVYLCASSHYLYEGGYTFGSGTRLTVV.

This clonotype has a handful of counts. This chain joins TRBV28 and TRBJ1-5; D remains ambiguous. CDR1 is MDHEN, CDR2 SYDVKM, per germline. The CDR3 covers 12 residues. The V end lost 2 bases, the J end lost 5 bases, and 4 bases lay between the germline ends. Written as DNA, the CDR3 is TGTGCCAGCAGTTTACAGGATCAGCCCCAGCATTTT. This sequence encodes CASSLQDQPQHF.

The chain's CDR3 is CASKGQIMNTEAFF. Written as DNA, the CDR3 is TGTGCCAGCAAGGGACAGATCATGAACACTGAAGCTTTCTTT. The chain combines TRBV2 with TRBJ1-1; TRBD1 agrees at 7 bases. The CDR3 sequence is 14 residues long. CDR1 is SNHLY, CDR2 FYNNEI, per germline. V lost 7 bases and J lost 0; bases outside the gene matches: 5.

The chain combines TRBV27 with TRBJ2-7; D gene unclear. The CDR3 contains 14 residues. The ends were cut back, 2 bases at V and 1 base at J, with 9 bases in the middle. Germline loops: CDR1 MNHEY, CDR2 SMNVEV (reference sequence). Here the CDR3 DNA reads TGTGCCAGCAGTTTAGGACCGCAGTCCTACGAGCAGTACTTC. As protein: CASSLGPQSYEQYF.

The chain recombines TRBV20-1 with TRBJ1-1; D ambiguous. The CDR3 has 13 residues. Trimming shortened V by 1 base and J by 5 bases, and 11 bases separated the two germline ends. The germline CDR1 and CDR2 sequences are DFQATT and SNEGSKA (reference sequence). The CDR3 DNA sequence: TGCAGTGCTAGAGGAGAATTAGATACTGAAGCTTTCTTT. Translating gives CSARGELDTEAFF.

The CDR3 DNA reads TGTGCCAGCAGTTTAGTGGGGACCGGGGAGCTGTTTTTT. It translates to CASSLVGTGELFF. The rearrangement joins TRBV27 to TRBJ2-2, with no clear D. The CDR3 extends over 13 amino acids. The germline V gene has CDR1 MNHEY and CDR2 SMNVEV (reference sequence). V lost 2 bases and J lost 5, with 6 bases in between.

The chain links TRBV10-3 to TRBJ1-5, with a weak D call TRBD1 (6 bases). This CDR3 contains 17 residues. The V gene lost 5 bases and the J gene lost 5 bases, with 22 bases spanning the gap. In germline, CDR1 is ENHRY, CDR2 SYGVKD. The CDR3 loop reads CAISPGTSLRGDQPQHF. The CDR3 DNA follows: TGTGCCATCAGTCCCGGGACATCTTTGAGGGGAGATCAGCCCCAGCATTTT.